Presented here are 23 T cell receptor beta chains from one specimen sequenced in a study of CD8 T cells in ankylosing spondylitis. One entry per CDR3 protein, called by TCRdb with MiXCR from the 5' RACE reads. Of 350,000 or so distinct CDR3 sequences listed, approximately 15% are singletons. Sequencing was done on a sample of blood, either unsorted or a sorted T cell fraction (not recorded which). The receptor source for this set is a male donor with ankylosing spondylitis or in good health (not recorded which).

This clonotype was picked up a small number of times. J is TRBJ2-1 and V is TRBV25-1; D gene unclear. CDR1 and CDR2 from the germline V gene are MGHDK and SYGVNS. CDR3 length: 15 residues. Trimming cost V 5 bases and J 6 bases, with 17 bases left between them. This CDR3 reads CASSSFSTLGNEQFF. The CDR3, as DNA: TGTGCCAGCAGTTCTTTTAGCACGTTGGGCAATGAGCAGTTCTTC.

This chain connects TRBV7-2 to TRBJ2-7, with TRBD1 matching 7 bases. CDR1 is SGHTA, CDR2 FQGNSA, per germline. The V and J ends lost 4 bases and 1 base, in that order; junction bases with no gene match: 7. CDR3 size: 15 residues. Here the CDR3 reads CASSSRTGISYEQYF. Written as DNA, the CDR3 is TGTGCCAGCAGCTCAAGGACAGGCATATCCTACGAGCAGTACTTC.

This chain joins TRBV4-1 and TRBJ2-7; 10 nucleotides agree with TRBD2. CDR1 and CDR2 (germline): MGHRA, YSYEKL. V dropped 1 base and J dropped 4; count of bases not matched to a gene: 13. The CDR3 contains 18 residues. DNA of the CDR3: TGCGCCAGCAGCCAAGGCCCGCCTGGAGCGGGAGGGCCTTACGAGCAGTACTTC. It translates to CASSQGPPGAGGPYEQYF.

The J gene is TRBJ2-7, the V gene TRBV7-2; 10 nucleotides match TRBD2. CDR1 SGHTA and CDR2 FQGNSA come from the germline V gene. The J segment lost 6 bases and the V segment lost 5 bases, leaving 10 bases of the junction unmatched. There are 15 residues in the CDR3. DNA for the CDR3: TGTGCCAGCAGCCCTCTCACCGGGACTAGCGCCGAGCAGTACTTC. It encodes CASSPLTGTSAEQYF. Looking up the rest from reference TRBV7-2 and TRBJ2-7 gives the full variable domain: GAGVSQSPSNKVTEKGKDVELRCDPISGHTALYWYRQSLGQGLEFLIYFQGNSAPDKSGLPSDRFSAERTGGSVSTLTIQRTQQEDSAVYLCASSPLTGTSAEQYFGPGTRLTVT.

The chain is built from TRBV5-1 and TRBJ2-3, with TRBD2 matching 7 bases. The CDR3 has 17 residues. V shed 0 bases and J 0 bases; nucleotides not matched to a gene: 7. Germline CDR1 SGHRS, CDR2 YFSETQ. Here the CDR3 DNA reads TGCGCCAGCAGCTTGGCCCCGCTAGCGGCGAGCACAGATACGCAGTATTTT. Amino acid sequence: CASSLAPLAASTDTQYF.

This clonotype has more than one count but fewer than ten. The chain recombines TRBV20-1 with TRBJ1-2; D is possibly TRBD1 (6 bases). CDR3 length: 12 residues. The germline V gene encodes CDR1 DFQATT and CDR2 SNEGSKA (reference sequence). V lost 4 bases, J lost 6 bases, and 12 bases lay in between. The CDR3: CSATRGLNGYTF. CDR3 bases: TGCAGTGCTACCAGGGGTCTTAATGGCTACACCTTC.

This clonotype has only a few counts. This CDR3 reads CASSETSPNQPQHF. CDR3 nucleotide sequence: TGTGCCAGCAGTGAAACGAGCCCAAATCAGCCCCAGCATTTT. The genes are TRBV6-1 and TRBJ1-5; D is unresolved. Germline-derived CDR1 and CDR2 are MNHNS and SASEGT. CDR3 length equals 14 residues. V was trimmed by 2 bases and J by 4 bases, leaving 9 bases between them.

V usage is TRBV5-1 and J usage is TRBJ1-1; 8 bases match TRBD1. Germline V gene sequence: CDR1 SGHRS, CDR2 YFSETQ. V lost 4 bases to trimming and J lost 7 bases; unmatched junction nucleotides: 6. The CDR3 sequence is 13 residues long. The CDR3 loop is CASSVDRAGEAFF. Here the CDR3 DNA reads TGCGCCAGCAGCGTGGACAGGGCCGGTGAAGCTTTCTTT.

This clonotype showed up just a few times. The chain employs TRBV7-2 and TRBJ2-2; unclear D gene. Trimming removed 2 bases at V and 3 bases at J, with 7 bases between. CDR1 and CDR2 from the germline V gene are SGHTA and FQGNSA. The CDR3 sequence is 14 residues long. CDR3 region: CASSLRGDTGELFF. The CDR3 bases are TGTGCCAGCAGCTTACGCGGAGACACCGGGGAGCTGTTTTTT.

Comment on this clonotype: This likely comes from a read error, as the CDR3 has no conserved phenylalanine or tryptophan at its end. The J gene is TRBJ2-7, the V gene TRBV5-1, with a weak D call TRBD2 (7 bases). This CDR3 is 14 amino acids long. Trimming took off 5 bases at V and 6 bases at J, with 18 bases between the two ends. Germline lookup yields CDR1 SGHRS and CDR2 YFSETQ. The CDR3 region has the DNA TGCGCCAGCAGTACGAGCGGGACAACCGGCGAGCAGTACTTA. Its translation is CASSTSGTTGEQYL.

The genes are TRBV19 and TRBJ1-2; D uncertain. The CDR3 contains 13 residues. V shed 3 bases and J shed 2 bases, with 7 bases lying between them. From germline, CDR1 is LNHDA and CDR2 SQIVND (reference sequence). CDR3 sequence (DNA): TGTGCCAGTAGTATTGACGGAAACTATGGCTACACCTTC. It translates to CASSIDGNYGYTF.

This clonotype appeared a few times. The CDR3 here is CSARPPGRGRGETYNEQFF. In DNA, the CDR3 is TGCAGTGCTAGACCGCCCGGCAGGGGGCGAGGGGAGACCTACAATGAGCAGTTCTTC. The V gene is TRBV20-1, the J gene TRBJ2-1; 8 bases are shared with TRBD1. Germline V gene data show CDR1 as DFQATT and CDR2 as SNEGSKA (reference sequence). The V gene end was trimmed by 2 bases and the J gene end by 2 bases; junction bases not matched to a gene: 17. This CDR3 has 19 amino acids.

The rearrangement uses TRBV3-1 and TRBJ1-1; D gene uncertain. The CDR3 spans 12 residues. From germline, CDR1 is LGHDT and CDR2 YNNKEL (reference sequence). V lost 1 base and J lost 4, with 4 bases in between. The CDR3 is CASSQGTTEAFF. The DNA of the CDR3 is TGTGCCAGCAGCCAAGGGACCACTGAAGCTTTCTTT.

V is TRBV5-1 and J is TRBJ2-7; 9 nucleotides agree with TRBD2. This CDR3 is built from 16 residues. Germline loops: CDR1 SGHRS, CDR2 YFSETQ. V lost 4 bases and J lost 2; bases outside the gene matches: 10. CDR3 region: CASSRTLAGATYEQYF. CDR3 sequence (DNA): TGCGCCAGCAGCCGAACACTAGCGGGTGCTACCTACGAGCAGTACTTC.

This clonotype has more than one count but fewer than ten. The CDR3 reads CSARQGLIGEQYF. In DNA, the CDR3 is TGCAGCGCTAGACAGGGGCTGATTGGCGAGCAGTACTTC. The chain joins TRBV29-1 to TRBJ2-7, with 8 bases fitting TRBD1. Per the germline V gene, CDR1 is SQVTM and CDR2 is ANQGSEA. With 7 bases clipped from V and 6 bases from J, the junction kept 11 bases outside the gene matches. The CDR3 consists of 13 residues.

The chain uses TRBV3-1 and TRBJ2-7; tentatively, D is TRBD1 or TRBD2 (5 bases each). Germline V CDR1 and CDR2: LGHDT, YNNKEL (reference sequence). V was shortened by 3 bases and J by 2 bases, with 14 bases between the two germline ends. The CDR3 covers 15 residues. The CDR3 DNA reads as TGTGCCAGCAGCCAGGATCCGGGACGAGCCTACGAGCAGTACTTC. Amino acids: CASSQDPGRAYEQYF.

This clonotype has more than one count but fewer than ten. This chain connects TRBV5-6 to TRBJ2-3; 8 bases match TRBD2. CDR1 and CDR2 (germline): SGHDT, YYEEEE. The trim removed 4 bases at V and 4 bases at J, leaving 11 bases unmatched. The CDR3 consists of 16 residues. The chain's CDR3 is CASSPGGSGYSDTQYF. CDR3 nucleotide sequence: TGTGCCAGCAGCCCGGGGGGGAGCGGTTACTCAGATACGCAGTATTTT.

The chain employs TRBV20-1 and TRBJ1-2, with D maybe TRBD1 (5 bases). Germline lookup yields CDR1 DFQATT and CDR2 SNEGSKA (reference sequence). The V gene lost 4 bases and the J gene lost 8 bases, with 14 bases spanning the gap. The CDR3 loop spans 12 amino acids. This CDR3 reads CSATDMGLGYTF. The CDR3 coding sequence is TGCAGTGCTACGGACATGGGACTAGGCTACACCTTC.

This chain connects TRBV6-1 to TRBJ2-3; TRBD1 aligns across 11 bases. The trim removed 4 bases at V and 3 bases at J, leaving 6 bases unmatched. CDR1 is MNHNS, CDR2 SASEGT, per germline. The CDR3 sequence is 16 residues long. CDR3 nucleotides: TGTGCCAGCAGTGGCCGGGACAGGGGGTGGACAGATACGCAGTATTTT. Translating it yields CASSGRDRGWTDTQYF.

The gene calls are TRBV2 and TRBJ2-5, with D possibly matching TRBD2 (5 bases). Between the trimmed V and J ends, which lost 4 bases and 4 bases, there was a span of 10 bases. The CDR3 is 13 residues long. CDR1 is SNHLY, CDR2 FYNNEI, per germline. DNA for the CDR3: TGTGCCAGCAGTGGAGACGGGGTAGAGACCCAGTACTTC. Translated: CASSGDGVETQYF.

This sequence joins TRBV7-2 and TRBJ2-7; D gene uncertain. Germline V gene data show CDR1 as SGHTA and CDR2 as FQGNSA. The CDR3 has 13 amino acids. The germline V and J ends were trimmed by 2 bases and 7 bases, with 12 bases remaining between them. CDR3 residues: CASSLSMAREQYF. CDR3 DNA sequence: TGTGCCAGCAGCTTATCGATGGCCAGGGAGCAGTACTTC.

This clonotype was counted between two and nine times. The V gene is TRBV12-3 or TRBV12-4, the J gene TRBJ1-5; a possible D gene is TRBD1 (5 bases). The CDR3 length is 15 residues. The V gene lost 1 base and the J gene lost 3 bases, with 10 bases spanning the gap. The CDR3 sequence is CASSLDRRPNQPQHF. CDR3 DNA: TGTGCCAGCAGTTTAGACAGGCGCCCCAATCAGCCCCAGCATTTT.

This clonotype was seen a few times. J is TRBJ2-3 and V is TRBV10-2, with TRBD1 matching over 10 bases. The J segment lost 3 bases and the V segment lost 7 bases, leaving 7 bases of the junction unmatched. Germline V gene data show CDR1 as WSHSY and CDR2 as SAAADI. The CDR3 runs to 15 residues. The CDR3 is CASNLGQGWTDTQYF. The CDR3, as DNA: TGCGCCAGCAATCTGGGACAGGGGTGGACAGATACGCAGTATTTT.